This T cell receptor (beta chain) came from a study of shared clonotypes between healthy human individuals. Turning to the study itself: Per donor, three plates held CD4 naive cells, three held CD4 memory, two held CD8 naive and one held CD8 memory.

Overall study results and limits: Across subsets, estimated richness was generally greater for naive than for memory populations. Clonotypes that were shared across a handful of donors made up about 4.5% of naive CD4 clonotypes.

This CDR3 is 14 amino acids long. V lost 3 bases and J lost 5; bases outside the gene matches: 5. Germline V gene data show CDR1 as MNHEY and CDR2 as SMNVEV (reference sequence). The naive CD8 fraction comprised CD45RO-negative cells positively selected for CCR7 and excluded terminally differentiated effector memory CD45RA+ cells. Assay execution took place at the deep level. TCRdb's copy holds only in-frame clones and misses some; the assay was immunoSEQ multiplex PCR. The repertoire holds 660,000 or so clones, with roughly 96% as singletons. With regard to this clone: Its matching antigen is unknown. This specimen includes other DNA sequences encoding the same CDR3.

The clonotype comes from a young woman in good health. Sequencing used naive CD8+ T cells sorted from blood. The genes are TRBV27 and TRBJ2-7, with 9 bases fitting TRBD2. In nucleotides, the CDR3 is TGTGCCAGCAGTTTGGGCGGGAGGGCCCACGAGCAGTACTTC. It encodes CASSLGGRAHEQYF.